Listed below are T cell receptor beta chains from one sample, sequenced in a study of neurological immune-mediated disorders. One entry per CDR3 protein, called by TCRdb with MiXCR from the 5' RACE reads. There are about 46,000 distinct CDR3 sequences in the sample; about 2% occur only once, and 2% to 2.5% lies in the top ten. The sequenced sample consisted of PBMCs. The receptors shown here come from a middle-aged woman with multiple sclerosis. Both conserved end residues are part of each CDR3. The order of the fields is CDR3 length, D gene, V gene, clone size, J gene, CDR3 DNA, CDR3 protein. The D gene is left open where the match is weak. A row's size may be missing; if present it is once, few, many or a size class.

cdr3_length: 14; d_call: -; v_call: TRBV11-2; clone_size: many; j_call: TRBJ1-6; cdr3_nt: TGTGCCAGCAGCTTAGAGCCGATCGATTCACCCCTCCACTTT; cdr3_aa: CASSLEPIDSPLHF
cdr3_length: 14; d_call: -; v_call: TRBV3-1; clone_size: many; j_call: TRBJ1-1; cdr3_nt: TGTGCCAGCAGCCTGACAGTACAGAACACTGAAGCTTTCTTT; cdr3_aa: CASSLTVQNTEAFF
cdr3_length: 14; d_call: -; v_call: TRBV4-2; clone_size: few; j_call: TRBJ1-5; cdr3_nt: TGTGCCAGCAGCCTTCTGCCTTTGGATCAGCCCCAGCATTTT; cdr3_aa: CASSLLPLDQPQHF
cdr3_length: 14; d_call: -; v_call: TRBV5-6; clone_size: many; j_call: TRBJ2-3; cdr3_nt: TGTGCCAGCATCCGCAGGGGAGGCACAGATACGCAGTATTTT; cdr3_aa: CASIRRGGTDTQYF
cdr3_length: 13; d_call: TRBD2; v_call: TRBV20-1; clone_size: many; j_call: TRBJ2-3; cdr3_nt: TGCAGTGCTAGCGGGGGGACCACAGATACGCAGTATTTT; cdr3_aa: CSASGGTTDTQYF
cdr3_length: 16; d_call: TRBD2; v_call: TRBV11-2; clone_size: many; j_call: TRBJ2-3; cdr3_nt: TGTGCCAGCAGCTTACAGCGGACTAGCGGGGAAGATACGCAGTATTTT; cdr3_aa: CASSLQRTSGEDTQYF
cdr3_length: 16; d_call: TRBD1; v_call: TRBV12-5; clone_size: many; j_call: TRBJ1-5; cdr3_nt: TGTGCTAGTGGTCTAACCCTAGGACAGGGCGGTCAGCCCCAGCATTTT; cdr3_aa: CASGLTLGQGGQPQHF
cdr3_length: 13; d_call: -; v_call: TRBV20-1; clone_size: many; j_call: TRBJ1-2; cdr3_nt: TGCAGTGCCTCGGGACATGATAACTATGGCTACACCTTC; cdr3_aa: CSASGHDNYGYTF
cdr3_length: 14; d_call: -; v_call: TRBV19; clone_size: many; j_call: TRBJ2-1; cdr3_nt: TGTGCCAGTAGTCCCTTAGCCTACTACAATGAGCAGTTCTTC; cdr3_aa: CASSPLAYYNEQFF
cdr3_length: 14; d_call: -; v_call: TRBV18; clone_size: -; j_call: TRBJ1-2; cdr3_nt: TGTGCCAGCTCACAACCGTCGAGGGACTATGGCTACACCTTC; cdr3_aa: CASSQPSRDYGYTF
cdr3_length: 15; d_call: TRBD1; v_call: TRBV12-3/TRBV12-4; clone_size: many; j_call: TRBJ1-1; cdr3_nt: TGTGCCAGCAGACCAGACCAGGGGGCGTTGTCCGGAGCTTTCTTT; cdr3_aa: CASRPDQGALSGAFF
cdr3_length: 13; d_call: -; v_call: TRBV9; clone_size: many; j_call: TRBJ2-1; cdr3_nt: TGTGCCAGCAGCGTAGCAGGGTCATATGAGCAGTTCTTC; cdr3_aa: CASSVAGSYEQFF
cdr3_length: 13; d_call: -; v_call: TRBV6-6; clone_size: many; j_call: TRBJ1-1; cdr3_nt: TGTGCCTCGGCGAGAAGGGAGGGCACTGAAGCTTTCTTT; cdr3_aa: CASARREGTEAFF
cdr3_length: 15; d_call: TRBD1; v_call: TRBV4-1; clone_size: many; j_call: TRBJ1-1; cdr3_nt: TGCGCCAGCAGCCAGGAACAGGGGGGATGGACTGAAGCTTTCTTT; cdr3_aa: CASSQEQGGWTEAFF
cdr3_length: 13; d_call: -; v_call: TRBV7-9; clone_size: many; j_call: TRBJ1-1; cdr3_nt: TGTGCCAGCAGCTTAGGAGCGGAGAGAGAAGCTTTCTTT; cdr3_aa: CASSLGAEREAFF
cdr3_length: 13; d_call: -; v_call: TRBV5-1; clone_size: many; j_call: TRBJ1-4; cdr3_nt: TGCGCCAGCAGCTTGGAAGGGACGAGGGAACTGTTTTTT; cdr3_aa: CASSLEGTRELFF
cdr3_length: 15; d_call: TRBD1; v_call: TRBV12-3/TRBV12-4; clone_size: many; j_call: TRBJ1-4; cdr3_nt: TGTGCCAGCAGTGACTCAGGGGGTACTAATGAAAAACTGTTTTTT; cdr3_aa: CASSDSGGTNEKLFF
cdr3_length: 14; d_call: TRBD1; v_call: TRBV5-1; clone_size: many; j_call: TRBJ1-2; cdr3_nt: TGCGCCAGCAGCAAGGGACAGGGGAACTATGGCTACACCTTC; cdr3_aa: CASSKGQGNYGYTF